Ten or more counts support the clone carrying this TCR beta chain. Its cognate antigen is unknown. From germline, CDR1 is LGHDT and CDR2 YNNKEL (reference sequence). The trim removed 2 bases at V and 7 bases at J, leaving 2 bases unmatched. This CDR3 spans 14 amino acids. The data stem from a study of CD8 T cells in ankylosing spondylitis. Overall study results and limits: Disease-linked clones bore a CD8+ phenotype, appearing relatively rarely in peripheral blood. Reportedly, significant enrichment of disease-linked clones occurred in matched ankylosing spondylitis synovial fluid. Made up of 7 to 9 highly homologous variants, a TCR beta motif appeared characteristic of ankylosing spondylitis blood.

TCRdb used MiXCR to reprocess the 5' RACE reads, holding one entry per CDR3 protein. The sample records roughly 260,000 distinct CDR3 sequences, around 20% being singletons. Sequencing was done on a sample of blood, either unsorted or a sorted T cell fraction (not recorded which). This sequence joins TRBV3-1 and TRBJ1-6, with TRBD1 matching over 7 bases. This receptor was taken from a male donor with ankylosing spondylitis or in good health (not recorded which). CDR3 sequence reads: CASSQPGGNSPLHF. CDR3 bases: TGTGCCAGCAGCCAACCAGGGGGGAATTCACCCCTCCACTTT.